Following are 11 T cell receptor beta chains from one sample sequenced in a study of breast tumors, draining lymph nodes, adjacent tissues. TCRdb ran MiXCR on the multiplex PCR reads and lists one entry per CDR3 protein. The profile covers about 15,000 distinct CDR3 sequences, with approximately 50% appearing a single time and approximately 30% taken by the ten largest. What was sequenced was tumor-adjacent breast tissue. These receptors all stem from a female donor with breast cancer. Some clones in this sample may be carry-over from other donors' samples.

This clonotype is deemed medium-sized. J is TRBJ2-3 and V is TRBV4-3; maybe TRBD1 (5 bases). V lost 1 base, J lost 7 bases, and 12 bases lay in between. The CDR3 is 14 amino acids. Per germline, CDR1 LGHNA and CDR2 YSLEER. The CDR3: CASSQVSGYNTQYF. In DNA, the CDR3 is TGCGCCAGCAGCCAAGTGTCAGGGTATAATACGCAGTATTTT.

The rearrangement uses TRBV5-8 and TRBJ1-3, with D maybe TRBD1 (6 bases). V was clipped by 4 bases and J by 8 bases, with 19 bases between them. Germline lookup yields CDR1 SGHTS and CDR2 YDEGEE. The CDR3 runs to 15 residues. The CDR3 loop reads CASSLFSRGTDTIYF. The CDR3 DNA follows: TGTGCCAGCAGCCTTTTCTCCAGGGGAACGGACACCATATATTTT. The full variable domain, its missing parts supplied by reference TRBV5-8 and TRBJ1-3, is EAGVTQSPTHLIKTRGQQATLRCSPISGHTSVYWYQQALGLGLQFLLWYDEGEERNRGNFPPRFSGRQFPNYSSELNVNALELEDSALYLCASSLFSRGTDTIYFGEGSWLTVV.

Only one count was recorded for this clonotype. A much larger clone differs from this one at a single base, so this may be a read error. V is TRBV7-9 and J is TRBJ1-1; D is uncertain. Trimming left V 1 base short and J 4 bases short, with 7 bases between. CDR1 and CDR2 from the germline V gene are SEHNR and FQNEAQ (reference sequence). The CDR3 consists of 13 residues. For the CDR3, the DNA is TGTGCCAGCAGCTTAGAACAGAGCACTGAAGCTTTCTTT. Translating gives CASSLEQSTEAFF.

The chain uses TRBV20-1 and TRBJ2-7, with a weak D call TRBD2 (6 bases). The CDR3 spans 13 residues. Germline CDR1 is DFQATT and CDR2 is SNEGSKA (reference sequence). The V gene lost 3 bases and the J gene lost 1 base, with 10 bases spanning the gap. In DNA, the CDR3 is TGCAGTGCTAGCAGCGGAGGGTCCTACGAGCAGTACTTC. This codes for CSASSGGSYEQYF.

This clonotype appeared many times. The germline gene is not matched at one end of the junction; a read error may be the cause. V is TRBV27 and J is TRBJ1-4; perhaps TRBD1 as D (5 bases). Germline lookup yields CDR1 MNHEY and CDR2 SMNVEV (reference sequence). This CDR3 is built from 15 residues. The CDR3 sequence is CASSLIGREKEKLLF. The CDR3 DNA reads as TGTGCCAGCAGTTTAATCGGCAGGGAGAAAGAAAAACTGCTTTTT. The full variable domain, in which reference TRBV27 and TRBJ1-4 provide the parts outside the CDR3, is EAQVTQNPRYLITVTGKKLTVTCSQNMNHEYMSWYRQDPGLGLRQIYYSMNVEVTDKGDVPEGYKVSRKEKRNFPLILESPSPNQTSLYFCASSLIGREKEKLLFGSGTQLSVL.

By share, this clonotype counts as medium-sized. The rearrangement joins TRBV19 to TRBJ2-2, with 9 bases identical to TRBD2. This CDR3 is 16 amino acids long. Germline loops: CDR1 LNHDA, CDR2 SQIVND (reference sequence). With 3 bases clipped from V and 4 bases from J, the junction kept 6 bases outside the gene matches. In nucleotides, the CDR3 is TGTGCCAGTAGTATCGGGCTAGCGGGATTCACCGGGGAGCTGTTTTTT. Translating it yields CASSIGLAGFTGELFF. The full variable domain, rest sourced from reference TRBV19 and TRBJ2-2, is DGGITQSPKYLFRKEGQNVTLSCEQNLNHDAMYWYRQDPGQGLRLIYYSQIVNDFQKGDIAEGYSVSREKKESFPLTVTSAQKNPTAFYLCASSIGLAGFTGELFFGEGSRLTVL.

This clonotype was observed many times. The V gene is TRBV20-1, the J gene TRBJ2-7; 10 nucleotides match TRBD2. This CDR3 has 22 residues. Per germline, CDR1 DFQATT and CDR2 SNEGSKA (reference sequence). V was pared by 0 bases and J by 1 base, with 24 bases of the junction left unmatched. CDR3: CSARDRFYPSGRAEVLSYEQYF. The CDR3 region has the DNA TGCAGTGCTAGAGATCGATTTTACCCCAGCGGGAGGGCCGAAGTCCTTTCCTACGAGCAGTACTTC.

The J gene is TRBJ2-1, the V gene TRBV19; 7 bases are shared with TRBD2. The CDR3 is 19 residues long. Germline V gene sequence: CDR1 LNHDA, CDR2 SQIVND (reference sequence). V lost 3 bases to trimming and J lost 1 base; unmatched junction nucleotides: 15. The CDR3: CASSMSAGSGGLSYNEQFF. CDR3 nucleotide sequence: TGTGCCAGTAGTATGTCGGCAGGGTCGGGAGGCTTGTCCTACAATGAGCAGTTCTTC.

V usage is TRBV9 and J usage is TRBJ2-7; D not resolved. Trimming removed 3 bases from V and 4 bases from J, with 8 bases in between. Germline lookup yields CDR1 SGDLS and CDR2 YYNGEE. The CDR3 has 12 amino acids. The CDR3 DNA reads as TGTGCCAGCAGCGGCCCTCGGTACGAGCAGTACGTC. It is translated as CASSGPRYEQYV.

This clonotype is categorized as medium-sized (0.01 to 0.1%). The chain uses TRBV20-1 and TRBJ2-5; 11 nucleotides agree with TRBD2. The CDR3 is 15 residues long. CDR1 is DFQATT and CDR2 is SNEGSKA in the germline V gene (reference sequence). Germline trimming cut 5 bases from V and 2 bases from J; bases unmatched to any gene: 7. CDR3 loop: CSAVGLAGPQETQYF. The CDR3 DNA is TGCAGTGCTGTCGGACTAGCGGGCCCACAAGAGACCCAGTACTTC.

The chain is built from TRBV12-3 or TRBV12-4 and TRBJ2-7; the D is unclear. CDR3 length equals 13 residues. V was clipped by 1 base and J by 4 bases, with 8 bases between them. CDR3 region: CASSLDWRYEQYF. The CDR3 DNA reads TGTGCCAGCAGTTTAGATTGGAGATACGAGCAGTACTTC.